Listed below are T cell receptor beta chains from one sample, sequenced in a study of beta chain features in type 1 diabetes. Using immunoSEQ multiplex PCR, the repertoire was profiled, and TCRdb retains in-frame clones only, with some absent. The data contain some 660,000 clones, more than 12% of them seen just once; the ten biggest clones take up 0.03% to 0.04%. Sequencing input: naive CD4+ T cells from blood. The source is a young man with type 1 diabetes. Each CDR3 is given with its conserved first and last residue. The D gene is left open where the match is weak. Some rows have no size entry. The others give once, few or many, or a class for an expanded clone.

V gene,D gene,clone size,J gene,CDR3 protein,CDR3 DNA
TRBV7-9,-,few,TRBJ2-3,CASSLSEDTQYF,TGTGCCAGCAGCCTATCTGAAGATACGCAGTATTTT
TRBV4-3,TRBD2,-,TRBJ2-5,CASSQDPMTSGGVPETQYF,TGCGCCAGCAGCCAAGATCCGATGACTAGCGGGGGGGTGCCGGAGACCCAGTACTTC
TRBV6-5,TRBD1,-,TRBJ2-3,CASSYKGAPADTQYF,TGTGCCAGCAGTTACAAGGGGGCGCCCGCAGATACGCAGTATTTT
TRBV5-1,-,-,TRBJ1-4,CASSQDRNEKLFF,TGCGCCAGCAGCCAAGACCGTAATGAAAAACTGTTTTTT
TRBV9,-,-,TRBJ2-3,CASSRDFGTDTQYF,TGTGCCAGCAGCCGGGACTTTGGCACAGATACGCAGTATTTT
TRBV6-6,-,-,TRBJ2-3,CASSYQGLTTDTQYF,TGTGCCAGCAGTTACCAAGGACTAACCACAGATACGCAGTATTTT
TRBV30,-,-,TRBJ1-5,CAWSRRVSNQPQHF,TGTGCCTGGAGCCGTAGGGTTAGCAATCAGCCCCAGCATTTT
TRBV27,TRBD1,-,TRBJ2-7,CASSPTGFDEQYF,TGTGCCAGCAGTCCGACAGGGTTCGACGAGCAGTACTTC
TRBV21-1,-,once,TRBJ2-7,CASSKAPSGRGRVYEQYF,TGTGCCAGCAGCAAAGCTCCTAGCGGGAGAGGGAGGGTTTACGAGCAGTACTTC
TRBV7-7,-,-,TRBJ2-2,CASSLWGSKGTGELFF,TGTGCTAGCAGCTTGTGGGGGTCCAAGGGCACCGGGGAGCTGTTTTTT
TRBV18,-,few,TRBJ1-1,CASSSGPRNTEAFF,TGTGCCAGCTCATCGGGACCAAGAAACACTGAAGCTTTCTTT
TRBV7-9,-,few,TRBJ1-6,CASSYSDVSEPPLHF,TGTGCCAGCAGTTATTCGGACGTCTCCGAGCCACCCCTCCACTTT
TRBV11-1,TRBD1,few,TRBJ2-7,CASSFSRDSYEQYF,TGTGCCAGCAGCTTTTCCCGGGACAGCTACGAGCAGTACTTC
TRBV19,-,few,TRBJ1-5,CASSIPWTDQPQHF,TGTGCCAGTAGTATTCCCTGGACCGATCAGCCCCAGCATTTT
TRBV28,-,-,TRBJ2-7,CASSSPGRSYEQYF,TGTGCCAGCAGTTCTCCAGGAAGGTCCTACGAGCAGTACTTC
TRBV9,-,-,TRBJ1-6,CASSVGGGSPLHF,TGTGCCAGCAGCGTAGGCGGGGGATCACCCCTCCACTTT
TRBV11-3,TRBD2,-,TRBJ2-3,CASSSSRHQASGSSDTQYF,TGTGCCAGCAGCTCATCGCGCCACCAAGCCAGCGGGAGTTCAGATACGCAGTATTTT